The sequence of this T cell receptor (beta chain) was determined in a study of spatial heterogeneity in lung cancer. The overall study: Alpha-chain sequences were consistently detected in smaller numbers than beta-chain sequences. Each distinct TCR and UMI combination averaged more than ten appearances in raw reads.

A distinct unique molecular identifier was carried by each TCR cDNA molecule. TCRdb redid the calling of the 5' RACE reads with MiXCR, one entry per CDR3 protein. The data hold about 10,000 distinct CDR3 sequences, with approximately 6.3% observed a single time. V dropped 1 base and J dropped 2 bases, with 9 bases sitting between them. The CDR3 is 14 amino acids. Germline CDR1 and CDR2: GTSNPN and SVGIG (reference sequence). Time point indicated: sample taken at primary tumor resection. In its sample, this clonotype was seen many times. The rearrangement joins TRBV30 to TRBJ1-3; maybe TRBD1 (5 bases). The material was normal lung tissue next to the tumor, obtained at surgery. This receptor was obtained from a male donor with early-stage non-small cell lung cancer. The CDR3 region is CAWSGWGAGNTIYF. For the CDR3, the DNA is TGTGCCTGGAGTGGATGGGGCGCTGGAAACACCATATATTTT.